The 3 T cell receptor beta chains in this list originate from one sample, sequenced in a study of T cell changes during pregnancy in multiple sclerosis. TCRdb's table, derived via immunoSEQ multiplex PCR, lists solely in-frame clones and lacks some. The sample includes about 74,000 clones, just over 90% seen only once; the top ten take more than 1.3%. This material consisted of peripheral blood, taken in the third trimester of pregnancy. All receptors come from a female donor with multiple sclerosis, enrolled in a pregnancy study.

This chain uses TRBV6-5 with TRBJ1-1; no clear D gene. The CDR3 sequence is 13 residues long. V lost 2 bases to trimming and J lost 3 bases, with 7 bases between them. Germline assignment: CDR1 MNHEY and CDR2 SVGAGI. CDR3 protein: CASSYNRDTEAFF. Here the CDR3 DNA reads TGTGCCAGCAGTTACAATCGGGACACTGAAGCTTTCTTT.

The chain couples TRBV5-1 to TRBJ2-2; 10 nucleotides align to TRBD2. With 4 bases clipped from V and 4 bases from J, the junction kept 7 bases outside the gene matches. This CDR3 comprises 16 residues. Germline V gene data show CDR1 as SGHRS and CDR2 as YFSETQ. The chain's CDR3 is CASSLTSGVATGELFF. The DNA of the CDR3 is TGCGCCAGCAGCCTCACTAGCGGGGTGGCCACCGGGGAGCTGTTTTTT.

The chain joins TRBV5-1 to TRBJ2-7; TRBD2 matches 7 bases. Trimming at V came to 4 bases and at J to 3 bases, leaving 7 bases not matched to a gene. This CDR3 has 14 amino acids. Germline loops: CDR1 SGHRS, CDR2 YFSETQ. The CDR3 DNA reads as TGCGCCAGCAGCCGGCCGGGGGGTGGCTACGAGCAGTACTTC. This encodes CASSRPGGGYEQYF.